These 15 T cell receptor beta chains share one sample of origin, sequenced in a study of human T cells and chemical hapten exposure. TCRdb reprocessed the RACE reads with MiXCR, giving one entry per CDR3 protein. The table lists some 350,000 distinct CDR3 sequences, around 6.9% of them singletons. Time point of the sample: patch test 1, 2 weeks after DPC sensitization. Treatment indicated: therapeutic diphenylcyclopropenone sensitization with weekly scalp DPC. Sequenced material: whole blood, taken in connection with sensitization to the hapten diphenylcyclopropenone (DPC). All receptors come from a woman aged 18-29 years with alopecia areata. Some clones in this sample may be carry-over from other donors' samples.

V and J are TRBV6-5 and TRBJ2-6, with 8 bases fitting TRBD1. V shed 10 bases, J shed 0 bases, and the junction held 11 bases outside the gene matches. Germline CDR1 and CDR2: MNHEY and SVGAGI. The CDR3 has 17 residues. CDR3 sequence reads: CATRGQAENSGANVLTF. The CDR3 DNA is TGTGCCACCCGGGGACAGGCGGAAAACTCTGGGGCCAACGTCCTGACTTTC.

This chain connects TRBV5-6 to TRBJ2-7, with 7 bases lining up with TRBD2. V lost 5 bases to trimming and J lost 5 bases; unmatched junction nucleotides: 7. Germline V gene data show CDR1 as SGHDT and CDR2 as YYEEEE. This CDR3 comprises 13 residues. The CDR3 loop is CASSSSGAHEQYF. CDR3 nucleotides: TGTGCCAGCAGTTCAAGCGGGGCCCACGAGCAGTACTTC.

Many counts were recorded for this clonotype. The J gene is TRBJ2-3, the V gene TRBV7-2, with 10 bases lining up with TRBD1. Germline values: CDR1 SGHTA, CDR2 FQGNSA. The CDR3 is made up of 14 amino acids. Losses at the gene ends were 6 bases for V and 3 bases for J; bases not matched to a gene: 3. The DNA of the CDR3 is TGTGCCAGCAGACGACAGGGGGCTACAGATACGCAGTATTTT. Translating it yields CASRRQGATDTQYF.

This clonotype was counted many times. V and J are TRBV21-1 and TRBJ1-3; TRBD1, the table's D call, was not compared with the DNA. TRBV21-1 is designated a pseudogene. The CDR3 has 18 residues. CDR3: CASSKNRQGWSSGNTIYF. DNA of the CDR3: TGTGCCAGCAGCAAGAACAGGCAAGGTTGGAGCTCTGGAAACACCATATATTTT.

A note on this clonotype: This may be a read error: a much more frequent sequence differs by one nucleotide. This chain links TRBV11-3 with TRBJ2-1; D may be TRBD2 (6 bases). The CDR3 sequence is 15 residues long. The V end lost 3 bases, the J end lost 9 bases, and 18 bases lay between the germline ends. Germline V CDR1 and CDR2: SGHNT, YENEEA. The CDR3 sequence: CASSFQGPTGGEQFF. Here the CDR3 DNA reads TGTGCCAGCAGCTTCCAGGGTCCCACCGGGGGTGAGCAGTTCTTC.

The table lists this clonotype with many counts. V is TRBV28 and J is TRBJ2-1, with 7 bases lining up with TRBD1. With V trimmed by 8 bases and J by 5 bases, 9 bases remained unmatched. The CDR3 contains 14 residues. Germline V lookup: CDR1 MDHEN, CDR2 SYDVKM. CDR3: CASLGQVRHNEQFF. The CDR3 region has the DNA TGTGCCAGCCTCGGACAGGTACGGCACAATGAGCAGTTCTTC.

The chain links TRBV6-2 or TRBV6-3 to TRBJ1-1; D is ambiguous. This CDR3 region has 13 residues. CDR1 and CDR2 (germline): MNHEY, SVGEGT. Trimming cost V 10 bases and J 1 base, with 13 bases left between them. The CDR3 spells CATQREANTEAFF. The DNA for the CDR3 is TGTGCCACCCAACGCGAGGCGAACACTGAAGCTTTCTTT.

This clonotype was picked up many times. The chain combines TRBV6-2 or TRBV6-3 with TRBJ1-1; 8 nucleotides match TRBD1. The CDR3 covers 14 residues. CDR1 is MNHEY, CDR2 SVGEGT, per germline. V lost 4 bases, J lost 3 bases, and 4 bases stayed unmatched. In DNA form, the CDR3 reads TGTGCCAGCAGTTTACAGGGGGAGCACACTGAAGCTTTCTTT. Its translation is CASSLQGEHTEAFF.

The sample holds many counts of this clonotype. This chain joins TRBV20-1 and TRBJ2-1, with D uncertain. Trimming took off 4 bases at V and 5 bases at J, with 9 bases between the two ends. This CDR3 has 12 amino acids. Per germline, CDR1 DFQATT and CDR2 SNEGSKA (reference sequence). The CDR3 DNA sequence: TGCAGTGCTATAGATTCGGACAATGAGCAGTTCTTC. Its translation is CSAIDSDNEQFF.

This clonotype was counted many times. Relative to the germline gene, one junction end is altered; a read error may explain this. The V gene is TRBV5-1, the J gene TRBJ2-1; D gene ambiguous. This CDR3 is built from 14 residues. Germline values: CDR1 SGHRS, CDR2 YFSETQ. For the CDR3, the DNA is TGCGCCAGCAGCTTGGGCGACTCCCACAATGAGCAGTTCTTC. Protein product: CASSLGDSHNEQFF.

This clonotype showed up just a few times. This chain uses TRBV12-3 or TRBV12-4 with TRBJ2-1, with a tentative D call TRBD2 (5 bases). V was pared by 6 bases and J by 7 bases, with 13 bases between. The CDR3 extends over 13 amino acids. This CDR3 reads CASRMRGRNEQFF. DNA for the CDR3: TGTGCCAGCAGAATGCGAGGGAGAAATGAGCAGTTCTTC.

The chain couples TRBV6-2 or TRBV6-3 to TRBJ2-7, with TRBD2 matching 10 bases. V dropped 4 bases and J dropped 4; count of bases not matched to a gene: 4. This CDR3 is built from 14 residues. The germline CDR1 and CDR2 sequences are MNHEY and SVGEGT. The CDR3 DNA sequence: TGTGCCAGCAGTTCTTGGACTAGCGGATACGAGCAGTACTTC. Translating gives CASSSWTSGYEQYF.

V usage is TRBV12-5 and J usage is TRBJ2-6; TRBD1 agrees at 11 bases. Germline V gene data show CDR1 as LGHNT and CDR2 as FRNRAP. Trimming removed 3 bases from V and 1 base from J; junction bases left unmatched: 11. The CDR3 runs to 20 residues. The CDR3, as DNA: TGTGCTAGTGGTTTTCATCCTTCCGGGACAGGGGGATCTGGGGCCAACGTCCTGACTTTC. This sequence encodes CASGFHPSGTGGSGANVLTF.

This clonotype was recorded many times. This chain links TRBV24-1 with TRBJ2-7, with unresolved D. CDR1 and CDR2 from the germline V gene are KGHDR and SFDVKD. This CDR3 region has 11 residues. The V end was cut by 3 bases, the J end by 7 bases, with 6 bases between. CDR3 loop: CATSDGEEQYF. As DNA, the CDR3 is TGTGCCACCAGTGATGGAGAGGAGCAGTACTTC.

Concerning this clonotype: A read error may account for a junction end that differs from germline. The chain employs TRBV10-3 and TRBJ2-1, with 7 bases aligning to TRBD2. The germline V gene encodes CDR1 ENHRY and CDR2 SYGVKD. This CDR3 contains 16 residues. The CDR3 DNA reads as TGTGCCATCAGTGATAGTGGGGGGGTTTCCTACTATGAGCAGTTCTTC. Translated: CAISDSGGVSYYEQFF.